Listed below are T cell receptor beta chains from one sample, sequenced in a study of T-cell memory formation after mild COVID-19. TCRdb passed the 5' RACE reads through MiXCR, listing each CDR3 protein once. The table lists about 140,000 distinct CDR3 sequences, more than 14% of them singletons. The sample consisted of PBMCs or a T cell subset sorted from them (not recorded which). These receptor sequences come from an adult woman who had mild COVID-19 (a few samples of this study predate the infection). Cell type and time point are not known. Both conserved end residues are part of each CDR3. The D gene is left open where the match is weak. The size of a clone is reported for some rows only, either as once, few or many, or as a class for expanded clones.

- - TRBJ2-7 TRBV25-1 TGTGCCAGCAGTGGACCCGACAAGGAAGGTTCAACCTACGAGCAGTACTTC CASSGPDKEGSTYEQYF
- - TRBJ1-2 TRBV20-1 TGCAGTGCCCGAGAGTTCCCGGAGGGCTACACCTTC CSAREFPEGYTF
TRBD1 few TRBJ2-1 TRBV29-1 TGCAGCGTTGCGGGCAGGGGGCTAATCTACAATGAGCAGTTCTTC CSVAGRGLIYNEQFF
- many TRBJ2-1 TRBV5-1 TGCGCCAGCAGCGGCCAGTACAATGAGCAGTTCTTC CASSGQYNEQFF
- - TRBJ2-3 TRBV7-2 TGTGCCAGCAGCTTTACACGGGCCAGTGTGACAGATACGCAGTATTTT CASSFTRASVTDTQYF
- many TRBJ2-3 TRBV7-2 TGTGCCAGCAGCCGCGCCGCAGATACGCAGTATTTT CASSRAADTQYF
- many TRBJ2-1 TRBV2 TGTGCCAGCAGTGAAGTGAGGGAGCAGTTCTTC CASSEVREQFF
- - TRBJ1-2 TRBV18 TGTGCCAGCTCACCGGAGGAAGACTATGGCTACACCTTC CASSPEEDYGYTF
- - TRBJ1-2 TRBV3-1 TGTGCCAGCAGTCGGGCCACATATCAAGGTGGCTACACCTTC CASSRATYQGGYTF
- few TRBJ2-7 TRBV5-1 TGCGCCAGCAGCAAGACAGTTGACTCCTACGAGCAGTACTTC CASSKTVDSYEQYF
TRBD1 few TRBJ1-5 TRBV5-6 TGTGCCAGCAGCTACAGGGGACAGCCCCAGCATTTT CASSYRGQPQHF
- few TRBJ1-2 TRBV12-3/TRBV12-4 TGTGCCAGCAGTTTACTACACGACCATGGCTACACCTTC CASSLLHDHGYTF
TRBD2 few TRBJ2-1 TRBV9 TGTGCCAGCAGCGCCCCGGGACTAGCGGGATGGCATGAGCAGTTCTTC CASSAPGLAGWHEQFF
- few TRBJ2-6 TRBV25-1 TGTGCCAGCAGTGGGCTAGGGGGGGAATCTGGGGCCAACGTCCTGACTTTC CASSGLGGESGANVLTF
- - TRBJ1-3 TRBV4-2 TGTGCCAGCAGCCAAGAGGGCAGCGCCTCTGGAAACACCATATATTTT CASSQEGSASGNTIYF
TRBD1 - TRBJ2-5 TRBV5-1 TGCGCCAGCAGCTTTTCCGGGACAGGGCAAGAGACCCAGTACTTC CASSFSGTGQETQYF
- few TRBJ2-7 TRBV14 TGTGCCAGCAGCCAAGTAGCCTACGAGCAGTACTTC CASSQVAYEQYF
- few TRBJ2-2 TRBV25-1 TGTGCCAGCAGTGAATCGACCGATGACACCGGGGAGCTGTTTTTT CASSESTDDTGELFF
TRBD2 - TRBJ2-1 TRBV29-1 TGCAGCGTTGATGGACTAGCGGGAAGCAATGAGCAGTTCTTC CSVDGLAGSNEQFF